The 11 T cell receptor beta chains in this list originate from one sample, sequenced in a study of beta chain features in type 1 diabetes. Study outcomes and limitations: Type 1 diabetes patients showed a moderate but significant shortening of TCRB CDR3s in all four CD4+ subsets.

Every isolated RNA sample was fully reverse transcribed, so sequencing captured expressed TCRB transcripts. Sequenced by immunoSEQ multiplex PCR; TCRdb stores in-frame clones only, minus some. The top ten clones hold 0.65% to 0.75% of a sample with some 70,000 clones, approximately 47% of them seen once. No antigen has been assigned to these receptors. The material sequenced was central memory CD4+ T cells from blood. Receptors originate from a man aged 25-45 years with type 1 diabetes.

The chain carries TRBV5-1 and TRBJ1-6, with 8 positions matching TRBD1. Germline lookup yields CDR1 SGHRS and CDR2 YFSETQ. The junction had 8 bases not matched to a gene; V was cut back by 4 bases and J by 8 bases. This CDR3 region has 15 residues. CDR3: CASSPGQGGDSPLHF. DNA for the CDR3: TGCGCCAGCAGCCCCGGACAGGGAGGTGATTCACCCCTCCACTTT.

This rearrangement joins TRBV2 to TRBJ2-5; D possibly corresponds to TRBD1 (6 bases). Deletions cut 6 bases from V and 0 bases from J, with 17 bases between. CDR3 length: 16 residues. Germline values: CDR1 SNHLY, CDR2 FYNNEI. As DNA, the CDR3 is TGTGCCAGCAGCGCCAGGGGATCCATCCACCAAGAGACCCAGTACTTC. It yields the protein CASSARGSIHQETQYF.

The chain links TRBV6-1 to TRBJ1-1; D remains ambiguous. This CDR3 has 14 residues. Trimming left V 5 bases short and J 3 bases short, with 13 bases between. Germline-derived CDR1 and CDR2 are MNHNS and SASEGT. For the CDR3, the DNA is TGTGCCAGCAGTTTCGCCGGAGTGGACACTGAAGCTTTCTTT. It translates to CASSFAGVDTEAFF.

The chain combines TRBV6-1 with TRBJ1-1; 8 bases are a match to TRBD1. The germline gives CDR1 MNHNS, CDR2 SASEGT. The V segment lost 4 bases and the J segment 3 bases; nucleotides outside the gene matches: 7. This CDR3 spans 15 amino acids. CDR3 region: CASSAQDREYTEAFF. CDR3 sequence (DNA): TGTGCCAGCAGTGCTCAGGACAGGGAGTACACTGAAGCTTTCTTT.

The CDR3 DNA sequence: TGTGCCAGCAGGAGATACAGGGATGGCTACACCTTC. Its translation is CASRRYRDGYTF. The V call is TRBV6-1, the J call TRBJ1-2; D is perhaps TRBD1 (6 bases). CDR3 length: 12 residues. The V gene's germline CDR1 is MNHNS and CDR2 SASEGT. The V gene lost 6 bases and the J gene lost 6 bases, with 11 bases spanning the gap.

This clone has just a few counts. The V and J genes are TRBV5-1 and TRBJ2-5, with D perhaps TRBD1 (5 bases). Germline V gene data show CDR1 as SGHRS and CDR2 as YFSETQ. V dropped 1 base and J dropped 5 bases, with 18 bases sitting between them. The CDR3 spans 16 residues. This CDR3 reads CASSLQPGNVMETQYF. CDR3 nucleotide sequence: TGCGCCAGCAGCTTGCAACCAGGGAATGTTATGGAGACCCAGTACTTC.

This clone occurred a few times. The rearrangement uses TRBV7-8 and TRBJ2-5; 8 bases fit TRBD1. The CDR3 runs 13 residues. Germline V gives CDR1 SGHVS, CDR2 FQNEAQ. The trim removed 7 bases at V and 4 bases at J, leaving 5 bases unmatched. The CDR3 DNA sequence: TGTGCCAGCAACACTGACAGGGGAGAGACCCAGTACTTC. The encoded protein is CASNTDRGETQYF.

The rearrangement links TRBV19 to TRBJ1-2; no definite D call. CDR3 length equals 14 residues. V lost 4 bases and J lost 2, with 11 bases in between. CDR1 is LNHDA, CDR2 SQIVND, per germline (reference sequence). CDR3 nucleotide sequence: TGTGCCAGTAGTAGACGGGAGACAAACTATGGCTACACCTTC. The encoded protein is CASSRRETNYGYTF.

The chain combines TRBV4-1 with TRBJ2-5; 7 bases fit TRBD2. V was pared by 0 bases and J by 1 base, with 5 bases of the junction left unmatched. The length of the CDR3 is 16 residues. CDR1 is MGHRA, CDR2 YSYEKL, per germline. The CDR3 DNA is TGCGCCAGCAGCCAAGATCTAGGCGGGGGCCAAGAGACCCAGTACTTC. The encoded protein is CASSQDLGGGQETQYF.

The gene calls are TRBV18 and TRBJ2-2; 9 bases line up with TRBD2. The CDR3 length is 15 residues. Germline V gene sequence: CDR1 KGHSH, CDR2 LQKENI. Trimming cost V 0 bases and J 6 bases; bases outside gene matches: 2. This chain's CDR3 is CASSPPLAGSGELFF. In DNA, the CDR3 is TGTGCCAGCTCACCACCGCTAGCGGGGTCCGGGGAGCTGTTTTTT. Complete variable domain (other parts from reference TRBV18 and TRBJ2-2): NAGVMQNPRHLVRRRGQEARLRCSPMKGHSHVYWYRQLPEEGLKFMVYLQKENIIDESGMPKERFSAEFPKEGPSILRIQQVVRGDSAAYFCASSPPLAGSGELFFGEGSRLTVL.

The chain couples TRBV7-9 to TRBJ2-5, with a tentative D call TRBD2 (6 bases). CDR3 length equals 17 residues. Germline values: CDR1 SEHNR, CDR2 FQNEAQ (reference sequence). The V end lost 0 bases, the J end lost 2 bases, and 16 bases lay between the germline ends. The CDR3 DNA is TGTGCCAGCAGCTTAGCGTTGACGGGGCGGGGACAAGAGACCCAGTACTTC. This gives the protein CASSLALTGRGQETQYF. The entire variable domain, with the rest obtained from reference TRBV7-9 and TRBJ2-5, is as follows: DTGVSQNPRHKITKRGQNVTFRCDPISEHNRLYWYRQTLGQGPEFLTYFQNEAQLEKSRLLSDRFSAERPKGSFSTLEIQRTEQGDSAMYLCASSLALTGRGQETQYFGPGTRLLVL.